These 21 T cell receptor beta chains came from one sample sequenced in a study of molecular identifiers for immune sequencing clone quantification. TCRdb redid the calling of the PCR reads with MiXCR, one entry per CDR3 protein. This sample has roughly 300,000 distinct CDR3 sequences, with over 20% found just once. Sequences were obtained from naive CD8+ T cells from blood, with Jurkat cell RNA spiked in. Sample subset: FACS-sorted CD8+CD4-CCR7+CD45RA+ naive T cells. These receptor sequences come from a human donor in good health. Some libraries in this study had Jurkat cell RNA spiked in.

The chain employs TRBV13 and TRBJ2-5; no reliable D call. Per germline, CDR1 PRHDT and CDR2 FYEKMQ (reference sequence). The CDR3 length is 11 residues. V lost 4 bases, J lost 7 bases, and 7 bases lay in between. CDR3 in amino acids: CASSWAGTQYF. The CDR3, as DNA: TGTGCCAGCAGCTGGGCTGGGACCCAGTACTTC.

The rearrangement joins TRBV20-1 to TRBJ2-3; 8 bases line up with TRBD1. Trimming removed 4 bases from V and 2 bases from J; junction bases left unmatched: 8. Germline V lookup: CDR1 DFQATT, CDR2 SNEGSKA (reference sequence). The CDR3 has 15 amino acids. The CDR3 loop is CSATTGTGTTDTQYF. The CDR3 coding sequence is TGCAGTGCTACCACCGGGACAGGTACCACAGATACGCAGTATTTT.

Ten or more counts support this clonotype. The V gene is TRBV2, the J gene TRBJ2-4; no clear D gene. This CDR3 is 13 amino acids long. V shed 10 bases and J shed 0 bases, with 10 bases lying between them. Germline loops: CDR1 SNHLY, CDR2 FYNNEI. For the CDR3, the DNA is TGTGCCATCATGACTTTAGCCAAAAACATTCAGTACTTC. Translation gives CAIMTLAKNIQYF.

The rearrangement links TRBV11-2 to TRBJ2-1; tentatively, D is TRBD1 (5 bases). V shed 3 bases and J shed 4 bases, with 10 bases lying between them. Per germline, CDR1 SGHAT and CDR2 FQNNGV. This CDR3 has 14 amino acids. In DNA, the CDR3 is TGTGCCAGCAGCTTTTTTGGGGCATACAATGAGCAGTTCTTC. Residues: CASSFFGAYNEQFF.

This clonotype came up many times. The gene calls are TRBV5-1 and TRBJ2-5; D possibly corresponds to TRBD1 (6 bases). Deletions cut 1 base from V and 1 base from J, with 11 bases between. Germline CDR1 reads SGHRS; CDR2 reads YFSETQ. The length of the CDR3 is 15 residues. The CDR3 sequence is CASSLTGFIQETQYF. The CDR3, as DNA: TGCGCCAGCAGCTTGACAGGGTTTATCCAAGAGACCCAGTACTTC.

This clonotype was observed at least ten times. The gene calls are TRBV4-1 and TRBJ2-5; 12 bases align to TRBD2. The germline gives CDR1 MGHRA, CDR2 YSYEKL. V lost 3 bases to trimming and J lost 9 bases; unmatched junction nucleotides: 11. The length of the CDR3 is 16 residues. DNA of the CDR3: TGCGCCAGCAGCCAGCCGGGACTAGCGGGTATATCGGCCCAGTACTTC. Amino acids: CASSQPGLAGISAQYF.

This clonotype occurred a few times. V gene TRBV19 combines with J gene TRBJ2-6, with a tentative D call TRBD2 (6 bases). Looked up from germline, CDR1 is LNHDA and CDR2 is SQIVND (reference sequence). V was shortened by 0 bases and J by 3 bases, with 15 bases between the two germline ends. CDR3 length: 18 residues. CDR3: CASSIELASSLGANVLTF. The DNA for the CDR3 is TGTGCCAGTAGTATAGAACTAGCTTCTTCCCTTGGGGCCAACGTCCTGACTTTC.

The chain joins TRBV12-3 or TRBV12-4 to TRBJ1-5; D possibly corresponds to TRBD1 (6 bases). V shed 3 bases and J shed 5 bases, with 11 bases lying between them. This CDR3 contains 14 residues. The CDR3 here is CASSFSGEHQPQHF. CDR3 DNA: TGTGCCAGCAGTTTTTCAGGGGAGCATCAGCCCCAGCATTTT.

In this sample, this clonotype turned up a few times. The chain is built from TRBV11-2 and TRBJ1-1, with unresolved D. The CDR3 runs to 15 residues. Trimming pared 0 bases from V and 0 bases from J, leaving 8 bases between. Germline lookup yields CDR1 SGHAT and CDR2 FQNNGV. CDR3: CASSLDPTMNTEAFF. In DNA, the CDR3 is TGTGCCAGCAGCTTAGATCCCACCATGAACACTGAAGCTTTCTTT.

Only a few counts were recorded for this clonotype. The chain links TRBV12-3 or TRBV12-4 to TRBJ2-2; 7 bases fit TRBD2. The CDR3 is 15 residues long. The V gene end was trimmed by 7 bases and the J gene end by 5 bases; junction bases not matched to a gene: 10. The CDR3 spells CASTGTGTKTGELFF. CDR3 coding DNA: TGTGCCAGCACCGGAACCGGGACTAAAACCGGGGAGCTGTTTTTT.

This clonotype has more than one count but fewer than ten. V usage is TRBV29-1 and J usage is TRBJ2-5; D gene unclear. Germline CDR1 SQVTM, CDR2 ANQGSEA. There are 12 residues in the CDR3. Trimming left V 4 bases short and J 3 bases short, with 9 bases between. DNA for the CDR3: TGCAGCGTTGCGATTCAAGAAGAGACCCAGTACTTC. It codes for CSVAIQEETQYF.

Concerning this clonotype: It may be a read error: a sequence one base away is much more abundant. The CDR3 protein is CASSSYNKQFF. The CDR3, as DNA: TGTGCCAGCAGCTCCTACAATAAGCAGTTCTTC. J is TRBJ2-1 and V is TRBV9; unclear D gene. Germline V lookup: CDR1 SGDLS, CDR2 YYNGEE. This CDR3 region has 11 residues.

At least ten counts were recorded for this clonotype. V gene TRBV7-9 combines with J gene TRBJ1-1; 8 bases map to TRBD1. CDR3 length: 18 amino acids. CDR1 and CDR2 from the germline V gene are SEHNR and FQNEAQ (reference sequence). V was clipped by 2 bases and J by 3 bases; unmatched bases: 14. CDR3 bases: TGTGCCAGCAGCTTACCCAGGGGCAGGGGGCGGAGGGACACTGAAGCTTTCTTT. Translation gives CASSLPRGRGRRDTEAFF.

CDR3 in DNA: TGTGCCAGTAGATCTCGCGGAACTAGCACAGATACGCAGTATTTT. It encodes CASRSRGTSTDTQYF. The gene calls are TRBV19 and TRBJ2-3, with D unresolved. The CDR3 covers 15 residues. Germline V gene sequence: CDR1 LNHDA, CDR2 SQIVND (reference sequence). Trimming left V 6 bases short and J 0 bases short, with 13 bases between.

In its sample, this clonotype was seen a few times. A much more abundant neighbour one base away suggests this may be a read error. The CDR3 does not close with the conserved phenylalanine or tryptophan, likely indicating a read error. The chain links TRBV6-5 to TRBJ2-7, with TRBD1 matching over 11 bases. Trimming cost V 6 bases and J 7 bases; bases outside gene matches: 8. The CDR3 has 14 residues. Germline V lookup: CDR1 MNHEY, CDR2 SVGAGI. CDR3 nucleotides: TGTGCCAGCAGCCGCGGACAGGGGGCCAGGGAGCAGTACTCC. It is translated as CASSRGQGAREQYS.

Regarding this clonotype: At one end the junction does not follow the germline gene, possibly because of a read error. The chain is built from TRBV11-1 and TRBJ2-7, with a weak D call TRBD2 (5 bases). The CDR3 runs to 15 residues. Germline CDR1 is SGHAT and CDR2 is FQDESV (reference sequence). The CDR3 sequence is CASSQNRGGLYKQYF. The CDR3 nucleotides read TGTGCCAGCAGCCAGAACCGTGGCGGACTCTACAAGCAGTACTTC. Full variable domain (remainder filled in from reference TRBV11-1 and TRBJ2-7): EAEVAQSPRYKITEKSQAVAFWCDPISGHATLYWYRQILGQGPELLVQFQDESVVDDSQLPKDRFSAERLKGVDSTLKIQPAELGDSAMYLCASSQNRGGLYKQYFGPGTRLTVT.

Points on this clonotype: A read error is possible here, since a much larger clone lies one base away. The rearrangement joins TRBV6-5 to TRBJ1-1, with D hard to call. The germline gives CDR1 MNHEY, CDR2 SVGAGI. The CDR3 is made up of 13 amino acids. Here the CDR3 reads CVSSYSSATEAFF. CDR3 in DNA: TGTGTCAGCAGTTACTCCTCGGCGACTGAAGCTTTCTTT.

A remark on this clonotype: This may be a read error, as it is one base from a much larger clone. This CDR3 is CASSQDMRSGDTRYF. In DNA, the CDR3 is TGCGCCAGCAGCCAAGATATGCGGAGCGGGGATACGCGGTATTTT. The genes are TRBV4-1 and TRBJ2-3; TRBD2 matches 7 bases. The germline CDR1 and CDR2 sequences are MGHRA and YSYEKL. CDR3 length equals 15 residues.

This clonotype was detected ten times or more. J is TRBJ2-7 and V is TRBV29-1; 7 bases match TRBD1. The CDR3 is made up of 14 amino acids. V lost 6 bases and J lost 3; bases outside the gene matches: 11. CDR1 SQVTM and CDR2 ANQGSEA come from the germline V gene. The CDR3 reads CSVVRWDSHYEQYF. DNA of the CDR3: TGCAGCGTGGTGCGCTGGGACAGCCACTACGAGCAGTACTTC.

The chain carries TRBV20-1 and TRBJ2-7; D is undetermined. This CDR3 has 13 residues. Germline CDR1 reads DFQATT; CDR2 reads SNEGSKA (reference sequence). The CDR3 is CMTGAKDSYEQYF. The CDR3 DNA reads TGCATGACGGGCGCGAAGGACTCCTACGAGCAGTACTTC.

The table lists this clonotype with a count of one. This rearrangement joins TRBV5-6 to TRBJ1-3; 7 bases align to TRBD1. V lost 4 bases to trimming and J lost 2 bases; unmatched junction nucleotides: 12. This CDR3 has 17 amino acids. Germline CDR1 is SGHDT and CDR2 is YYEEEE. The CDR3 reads CASSPYDRAAAGNTIYF. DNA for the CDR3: TGTGCCAGCAGCCCTTATGACAGGGCCGCGGCTGGAAACACCATATATTTT.